This T cell receptor beta chain is from a study of human T cells and chemical hapten exposure. CDR3 length: 15 residues. Germline lookup yields CDR1 SGHRS and CDR2 YFSETQ. V shed 2 bases and J 5 bases; nucleotides not matched to a gene: 3. Before extraction, the whole blood was not fractionated, and total RNA was taken from it. Individual cDNA molecules had unique molecular identifiers attached to them by the library. MiXCR, applied by TCRdb to the 5' RACE reads, yields one record per CDR3 protein. This table has around 100,000 distinct CDR3 sequences, 15% to 20% appearing once. The TCR was taken from a human donor in good health. The chain joins TRBV5-1 to TRBJ2-1, with TRBD2 matching over 11 bases. The CDR3 sequence: CASSFPSGRNNEQFF. As DNA, the CDR3 is TGCGCCAGCAGCTTCCCTAGCGGGAGGAACAATGAGCAGTTCTTC.